These 20 T cell receptor beta chains were all obtained from the same sample, sequenced in a study of blood T cell repertoires in COVID-19. Profiled with immunoSEQ multiplex PCR; TCRdb holds only in-frame clones, not every one. The sample includes 120,000 to 150,000 clones, approximately 90% seen only once; the top ten take roughly 28%. Sequenced sample: peripheral blood. These receptors were collected from a human donor in a cohort sampled during active COVID-19.

J is TRBJ1-2 and V is TRBV7-9; 7 nucleotides agree with TRBD1. The CDR3 is 13 amino acids. V dropped 0 bases and J dropped 7; count of bases not matched to a gene: 2. Germline CDR1 SEHNR, CDR2 FQNEAQ (reference sequence). CDR3 residues: CASSLATGAGYTF. CDR3 DNA: TGTGCCAGCAGCTTAGCAACAGGGGCTGGCTACACCTTC. The full variable domain, completed using reference TRBV7-9 and TRBJ1-2, is DTGVSQNPRHKITKRGQNVTFRCDPISEHNRLYWYRQTLGQGPEFLTYFQNEAQLEKSRLLSDRFSAERPKGSFSTLEIQRTEQGDSAMYLCASSLATGAGYTFGSGTRLTVV.

The CDR3 reads CASRVAPYEQYF. CDR3 nucleotide sequence: TGTGCCAGCAGGGTGGCCCCCTACGAGCAGTACTTC. This chain uses TRBV2 with TRBJ2-7; D unclear. The CDR3 sequence is 12 residues long. Germline-derived CDR1 and CDR2 are SNHLY and FYNNEI. The germline V and J ends were trimmed by 6 bases and 2 bases, with 8 bases remaining between them.

The chain employs TRBV6-1 and TRBJ1-1, with 7 bases lining up with TRBD1. This CDR3 spans 13 amino acids. The trim removed 3 bases at V and 5 bases at J, leaving 3 bases unmatched. From germline, CDR1 is MNHNS and CDR2 SASEGT. The CDR3, as DNA: TGTGCCAGCAGTGACAGGGGGTTAACTGAAGCTTTCTTT. Amino acids: CASSDRGLTEAFF.

The rearrangement links TRBV9 to TRBJ2-2; TRBD2 matches at 14 bases. Germline lookup yields CDR1 SGDLS and CDR2 YYNGEE. V trimming: 4 bases; J trimming: 0 bases; junction bases outside the gene matches: 8. The CDR3 spans 19 residues. CDR3 amino acids: CASSSHLTSGGANTGELFF. The CDR3 DNA reads TGTGCCAGCAGCTCACACCTGACTAGCGGGGGGGCGAACACCGGGGAGCTGTTTTTT.

The chain joins TRBV27 to TRBJ2-5; D unresolved. Germline CDR1 is MNHEY and CDR2 is SMNVEV (reference sequence). V was trimmed by 1 base and J by 1 base, leaving 4 bases between them. This CDR3 is built from 13 residues. CDR3 sequence (DNA): TGTGCCAGCAGTTTATATAGCCAAGAGACCCAGTACTTC. As protein: CASSLYSQETQYF.

This clone was seen only once. The V call is TRBV6-2 or TRBV6-3, the J call TRBJ2-7, with TRBD2 matching 11 bases. The germline gives CDR1 MNHEY, CDR2 SVGEGT. Trimming cost V 6 bases and J 4 bases; bases outside gene matches: 8. This CDR3 comprises 15 residues. The CDR3 spells CASSFTSGGWYEQYF. The CDR3 DNA reads as TGTGCCAGCAGCTTTACTAGCGGGGGATGGTACGAGCAGTACTTC.

The CDR3 nucleotides read TGCGCCAGCAGCCAGCGACTAGGGTTTAGGGGGGAGCTGTTTTTT. Its protein is CASSQRLGFRGELFF. The rearrangement links TRBV4-1 to TRBJ2-2; a weak D match, TRBD2 (6 bases). The V end lost 3 bases, the J end lost 8 bases, and 16 bases lay between the germline ends. Germline assignment: CDR1 MGHRA and CDR2 YSYEKL. This CDR3 is built from 15 residues.

The genes are TRBV2 and TRBJ2-7; D is unclear. This CDR3 comprises 15 residues. CDR1 is SNHLY and CDR2 is FYNNEI in the germline V gene. V lost 1 base and J lost 2, with 12 bases in between. Written as DNA, the CDR3 is TGTGCCAGCAGTGAAGTTAGGTACAGAACCTACGAGCAGTACTTC. It translates to CASSEVRYRTYEQYF.

The V gene is TRBV20-1, the J gene TRBJ2-7, with D maybe TRBD2 (5 bases). The CDR3 extends over 11 amino acids. Trimming left V 7 bases short and J 2 bases short, with 9 bases between. The germline V gene has CDR1 DFQATT and CDR2 SNEGSKA (reference sequence). The CDR3, as DNA: TGCAGTGTTGAGGGTACCTACGAGCAGTACTTC. As protein: CSVEGTYEQYF.

The chain has TRBV3-1 (or the pseudogene TRBV3-2) and TRBJ1-4; D perhaps matches TRBD1 (5 bases). The CDR3 is 15 residues long. Germline V CDR1 and CDR2: LGHDT, YNNKEL (reference sequence). Between the trimmed V and J ends, which lost 4 bases and 2 bases, there was a span of 11 bases. CDR3 nucleotides: TGTGCCAGCAGCCGCTCAGGGTGGACTAATGAAAAACTGTTTTTT. It specifies CASSRSGWTNEKLFF.

The J gene is TRBJ1-2, the V gene TRBV27; D uncertain. Trimming took off 0 bases at V and 7 bases at J, with 15 bases between the two ends. Germline-derived CDR1 and CDR2 are MNHEY and SMNVEV (reference sequence). The CDR3 length is 15 residues. The CDR3 is CASSLSNSRRFGYTF. The CDR3 DNA sequence: TGTGCCAGCAGTTTATCGAACAGTAGAAGATTTGGCTACACCTTC.

This clone was counted once. The genes are TRBV30 and TRBJ1-5; 10 nucleotides agree with TRBD1. The junction had 5 bases not matched to a gene; V was cut back by 7 bases and J by 2 bases. The CDR3 contains 14 residues. The germline V gene has CDR1 GTSNPN and CDR2 SVGIG (reference sequence). CDR3 amino acids: CAFGDRGGNQPQHF. DNA for the CDR3: TGTGCCTTCGGGGACAGGGGAGGCAATCAGCCCCAGCATTTT.

The chain links TRBV4-1 to TRBJ1-4, with D possibly being TRBD1 (6 bases). In germline, CDR1 is MGHRA, CDR2 YSYEKL. The ends were cut back, 0 bases at V and 0 bases at J, with 11 bases in the middle. The CDR3 is made up of 17 amino acids. For the CDR3, the DNA is TGCGCCAGCAGCCAAGATAGGGGGTCGACAACTAATGAAAAACTGTTTTTT. It is translated as CASSQDRGSTTNEKLFF.

The rearrangement joins TRBV5-6 to TRBJ2-3, with a tentative D call TRBD2 (5 bases). This CDR3 has 16 residues. Germline assignment: CDR1 SGHDT and CDR2 YYEEEE. Trimming cost V 4 bases and J 5 bases, with 20 bases left between them. CDR3 DNA: TGTGCCAGCAGCATACCTGGGATTCCCGGGGTAGATACGCAGTATTTT. Translating gives CASSIPGIPGVDTQYF.

The gene calls are TRBV18 and TRBJ2-7; D may be TRBD1 (5 bases). The CDR3 has 14 amino acids. CDR1 is KGHSH, CDR2 LQKENI, per germline. V was shortened by 3 bases and J by 2 bases, with 11 bases between the two germline ends. CDR3 sequence (DNA): TGTGCCAGCTCACCTGGGGCAGGTCCCTACGAGCAGTACTTC. Its protein product is CASSPGAGPYEQYF. Using reference TRBV18 and TRBJ2-7 for the parts outside the CDR3, the full variable domain is NAGVMQNPRHLVRRRGQEARLRCSPMKGHSHVYWYRQLPEEGLKFMVYLQKENIIDESGMPKERFSAEFPKEGPSILRIQQVVRGDSAAYFCASSPGAGPYEQYFGPGTRLTVT.

V usage is TRBV13 and J usage is TRBJ2-7, with D tentatively TRBD2 (5 bases). V gave up 2 bases and J gave up 3 bases, with 8 bases separating them. CDR1 and CDR2 from the germline V gene are PRHDT and FYEKMQ (reference sequence). The CDR3 is made up of 13 amino acids. The CDR3 here is CASSLSGFYEQYF. CDR3 sequence (DNA): TGTGCCAGCAGCTTATCGGGGTTCTACGAGCAGTACTTC.

This clone was seen a handful of times. The rearrangement uses TRBV3-1 (or the pseudogene TRBV3-2) and TRBJ2-5; D might be TRBD2 (5 bases). Trimming left V 0 bases short and J 5 bases short, with 13 bases between. The CDR3 spans 15 residues. Germline V gene sequence: CDR1 LGHDT, CDR2 YNNKEL (reference sequence). CDR3 loop: CASSQDPGMVETQYF. The CDR3 DNA sequence: TGTGCCAGCAGCCAAGATCCGGGGATGGTGGAGACCCAGTACTTC.

The CDR3 DNA is TGCGCCAGCAGCCCTGAAGGAGGGCAGTCGTTCTACGAGCAGTACTTC. Amino acid sequence: CASSPEGGQSFYEQYF. The chain combines TRBV4-1 with TRBJ2-7; D possibly corresponds to TRBD2 (6 bases). Per germline, CDR1 MGHRA and CDR2 YSYEKL. The CDR3 length is 16 residues. The germline V and J ends were trimmed by 4 bases and 3 bases, with 19 bases remaining between them.

This sequence joins TRBV27 and TRBJ2-2; D possibly corresponds to TRBD1 (6 bases). The CDR3 is 16 residues long. Germline V gives CDR1 MNHEY, CDR2 SMNVEV (reference sequence). V shed 3 bases and J shed 4 bases, with 15 bases lying between them. CDR3 nucleotides: TGTGCCAGCAGTTTCACAGGGAGCAGACGCACCGGGGAGCTGTTTTTT. Protein sequence: CASSFTGSRRTGELFF.

This sequence joins TRBV5-1 and TRBJ1-1; 9 bases align to TRBD1. The germline CDR1 and CDR2 sequences are SGHRS and YFSETQ. Trimming removed 1 base from V and 3 bases from J; junction bases left unmatched: 10. The CDR3 has 17 amino acids. CDR3 sequence (DNA): TGCGCCAGCAGCTTGCAGCCCGGGACAGGGACTTACACTGAAGCTTTCTTT. It codes for CASSLQPGTGTYTEAFF.